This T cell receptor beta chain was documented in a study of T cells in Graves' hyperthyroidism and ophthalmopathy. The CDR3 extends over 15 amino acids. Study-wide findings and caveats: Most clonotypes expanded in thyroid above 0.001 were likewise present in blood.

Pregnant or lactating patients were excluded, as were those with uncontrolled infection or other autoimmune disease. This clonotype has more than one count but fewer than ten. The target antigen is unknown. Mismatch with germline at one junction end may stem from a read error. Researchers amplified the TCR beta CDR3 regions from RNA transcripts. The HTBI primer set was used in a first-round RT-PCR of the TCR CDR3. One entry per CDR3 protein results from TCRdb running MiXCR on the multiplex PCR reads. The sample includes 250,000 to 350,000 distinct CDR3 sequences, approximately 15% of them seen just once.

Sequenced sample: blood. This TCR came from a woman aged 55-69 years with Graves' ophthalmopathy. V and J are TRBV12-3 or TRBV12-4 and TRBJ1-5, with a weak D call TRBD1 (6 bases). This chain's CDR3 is CAGSLEGGGNQPQHF. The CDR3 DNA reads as TGTGCCGGCAGTTTAGAGGGGGGCGGCAATCAGCCCCAGCATTTT.